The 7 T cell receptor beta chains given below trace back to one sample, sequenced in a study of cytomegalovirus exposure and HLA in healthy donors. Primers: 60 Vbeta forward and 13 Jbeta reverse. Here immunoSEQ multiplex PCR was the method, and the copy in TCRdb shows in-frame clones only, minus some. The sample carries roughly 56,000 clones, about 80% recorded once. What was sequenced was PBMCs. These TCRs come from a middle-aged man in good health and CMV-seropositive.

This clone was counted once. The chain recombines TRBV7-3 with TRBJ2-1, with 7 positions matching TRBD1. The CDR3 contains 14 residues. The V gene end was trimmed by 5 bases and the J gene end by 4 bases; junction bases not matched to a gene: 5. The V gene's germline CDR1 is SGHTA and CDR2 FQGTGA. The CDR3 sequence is CASSPGQWYNEQFF. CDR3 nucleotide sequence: TGTGCCAGCAGCCCGGGACAGTGGTACAATGAGCAGTTCTTC.

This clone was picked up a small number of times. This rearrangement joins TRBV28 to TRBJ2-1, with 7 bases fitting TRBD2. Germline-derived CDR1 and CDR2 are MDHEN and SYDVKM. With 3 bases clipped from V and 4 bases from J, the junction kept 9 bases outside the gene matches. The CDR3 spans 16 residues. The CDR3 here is CASSFVGTGGYNEQFF. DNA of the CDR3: TGTGCCAGCAGTTTTGTAGGGACCGGGGGGTACAATGAGCAGTTCTTC.

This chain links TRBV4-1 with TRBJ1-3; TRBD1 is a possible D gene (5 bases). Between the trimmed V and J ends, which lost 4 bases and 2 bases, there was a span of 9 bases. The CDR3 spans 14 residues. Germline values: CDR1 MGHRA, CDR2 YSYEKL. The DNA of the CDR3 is TGCGCCAGCAGCCCTGGAGGGGCTGGAAACACCATATATTTT. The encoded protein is CASSPGGAGNTIYF.

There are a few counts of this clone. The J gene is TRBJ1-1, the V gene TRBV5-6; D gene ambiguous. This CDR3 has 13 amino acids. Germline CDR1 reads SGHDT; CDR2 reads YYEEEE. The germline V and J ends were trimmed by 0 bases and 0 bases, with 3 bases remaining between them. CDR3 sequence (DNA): TGTGCCAGCAGCTTGGGAGTGAACACTGAAGCTTTCTTT. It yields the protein CASSLGVNTEAFF.

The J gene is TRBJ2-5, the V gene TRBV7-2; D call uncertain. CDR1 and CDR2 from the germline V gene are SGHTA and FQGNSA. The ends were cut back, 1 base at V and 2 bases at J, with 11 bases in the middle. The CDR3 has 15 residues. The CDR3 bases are TGTGCCAGCAGCTTAGGAGGAAATAGTCAAGAGACCCAGTACTTC. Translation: CASSLGGNSQETQYF.

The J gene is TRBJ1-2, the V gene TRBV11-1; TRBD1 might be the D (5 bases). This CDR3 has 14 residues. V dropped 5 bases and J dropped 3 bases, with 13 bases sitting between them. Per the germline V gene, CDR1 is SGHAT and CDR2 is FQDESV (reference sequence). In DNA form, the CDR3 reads TGTGCCAGCAGCACCCCGGGGGTGGACTATGGCTACACCTTC. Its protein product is CASSTPGVDYGYTF. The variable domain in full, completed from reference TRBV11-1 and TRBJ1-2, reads EAEVAQSPRYKITEKSQAVAFWCDPISGHATLYWYRQILGQGPELLVQFQDESVVDDSQLPKDRFSAERLKGVDSTLKIQPAELGDSAMYLCASSTPGVDYGYTFGSGTRLTVV.

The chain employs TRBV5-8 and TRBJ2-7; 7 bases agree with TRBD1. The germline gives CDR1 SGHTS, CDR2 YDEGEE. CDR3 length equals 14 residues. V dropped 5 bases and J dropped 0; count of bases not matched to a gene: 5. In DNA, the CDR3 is TGTGCCAGCAGGAGAGCAGGGGGCTCCTACGAGCAGTACTTC. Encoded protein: CASRRAGGSYEQYF.